These T cell receptor beta chains were read from a single sample in a study of long-term antiretroviral therapy in people with HIV. Generated by immunoSEQ multiplex PCR, the TCRdb table keeps only in-frame clones and is missing some. The table lists over 30,000 clones, around 79% of them singletons, with 3% to 4% in the top ten. This specimen was unsorted PBMCs, taken 1.9 years after starting antiretroviral therapy. The receptors derive from a young man with HIV. Each CDR3 is given with its conserved first and last residue. D genes are given only for firm matches. For some rows the clone size is stated as once, few or many, or as a class when expanded; others skip it.

j_call d_call clone_size v_call cdr3_aa cdr3_nt
TRBJ1-6 TRBD1 - TRBV7-9 CASSLRQGADSPLHF TGTGCCAGCAGCTTACGACAGGGGGCTGATTCACCCCTCCACTTT
TRBJ1-5 - - TRBV7-9 CASSSSTGNQPQHF TGTGCCAGCAGCTCCTCGACAGGCAATCAGCCCCAGCATTTT
TRBJ1-1 - - TRBV27 CASGVTPGTEAFF TGTGCCAGCGGAGTTACGCCAGGCACTGAAGCTTTCTTT
TRBJ2-5 TRBD2 - TRBV11-3 CASSPGTSGGDLQETQYF TGTGCCAGCAGCCCCGGGACTAGCGGGGGGGACCTCCAAGAGACCCAGTACTTC
TRBJ1-1 - - TRBV5-1 CASSFGRGENTEAFF TGCGCCAGCAGCTTCGGTAGAGGGGAGAACACTGAAGCTTTCTTT
TRBJ2-2 - - TRBV27 CASRQGGNTGELFF TGTGCCAGCAGGCAAGGGGGGAACACCGGGGAGCTGTTTTTT
TRBJ1-1 TRBD1 - TRBV7-9 CASSSTGENTEAFF TGTGCCAGCAGCTCGACAGGGGAGAACACTGAAGCTTTCTTT
TRBJ1-4 - few TRBV7-9 CASSRTESRTNEKLFF TGTGCCAGCAGCCGCACAGAGTCCAGAACTAATGAAAAACTGTTTTTT
TRBJ1-1 - once TRBV27 CASSLLGFRTEAFF TGTGCCAGCAGTTTATTGGGGTTTAGGACTGAAGCTTTCTTT
TRBJ2-1 - - TRBV7-3 CASSLTPTSYNEQFF TGTGCCAGCAGCTTAACACCTACGTCCTACAATGAGCAGTTCTTC
TRBJ2-7 - once TRBV5-6 CASSTYYEQYF TGTGCCAGCAGCACCTACTACGAGCAGTACTTC
TRBJ1-1 - - TRBV5-1 CASSQQGNTEAFF TGCGCCAGCAGTCAACAGGGTAACACTGAAGCTTTCTTT
TRBJ1-5 - - TRBV7-2 CASSWGNQPQHF TGTGCCAGCAGCTGGGGTAATCAGCCCCAGCATTTT
TRBJ1-1 - - TRBV6-4 CASSDSSRGTEAFF TGTGCCAGCAGTGACTCATCCAGGGGCACTGAAGCTTTCTTT
TRBJ2-7 - once TRBV4-1 CASSQDHARVEQYF TGCGCCAGCAGCCAAGACCACGCCAGGGTCGAGCAGTACTTC
TRBJ1-1 - - TRBV5-4 CASSLLGVGVLDTEAFF TGTGCCAGCAGCTTGCTGGGCGTTGGGGTACTTGACACTGAAGCTTTCTTT
TRBJ2-6 - - TRBV5-1 CASSLDPQGPGANVLTF TGCGCCAGCAGCTTGGACCCGCAGGGTCCAGGGGCCAACGTCCTGACTTTC
TRBJ1-3 - - TRBV28 CASTGGHEGNTIYF TGTGCCAGCACGGGGGGGCATGAAGGAAACACCATATATTTT
TRBJ2-1 - - TRBV7-2 CASNRDDGFNEQFF TGTGCCAGCAACCGGGATGATGGGTTTAATGAGCAGTTCTTC
TRBJ1-2 TRBD1 - TRBV2 CASTAGTGSYGYTF TGTGCCAGCACCGCGGGGACAGGGAGCTATGGCTACACCTTC
TRBJ2-7 - - TRBV11-2 CASSLVQDSYEQYF TGTGCCAGCAGCTTAGTCCAAGACAGCTACGAGCAGTACTTC
TRBJ1-1 TRBD1 few TRBV10-3 CAISSRDSNTEAFF TGTGCCATCAGTTCCCGGGACAGTAACACTGAAGCTTTCTTT
TRBJ2-5 TRBD2 - TRBV28 CASKLAGVETQYF TGTGCCAGCAAACTAGCGGGGGTGGAGACCCAGTACTTC
TRBJ1-2 - - TRBV5-8 CASSVDSNYGYTF TGTGCCAGCAGCGTGGACAGCAACTATGGCTACACCTTC
TRBJ2-3 - - TRBV5-1 CASSLLRESTDTQYF TGCGCCAGCAGCTTGCTCAGGGAGTCCACAGATACGCAGTATTTT
TRBJ2-5 TRBD1 - TRBV6-5 CATRRTGGTQYF TGTGCCACGAGAAGGACAGGCGGGACCCAGTACTTC
TRBJ1-3 - - TRBV5-1 CASTLGDGNTIYF TGCGCCAGCACCTTGGGGGATGGAAACACCATATATTTT
TRBJ1-2 TRBD1 - TRBV5-4 CASSQDRQGGYGYTF TGTGCCAGCAGCCAAGACCGACAGGGTGGCTATGGCTACACCTTC
TRBJ2-1 - - TRBV18 CASSPGSNEQFF TGTGCCAGCTCACCGGGGAGCAATGAGCAGTTCTTC
TRBJ2-7 TRBD1 - TRBV6-5 CASNRQGLYEQYF TGTGCCAGCAATCGACAGGGTTTGTACGAGCAGTACTTC
TRBJ2-1 - - TRBV10-3 CAIRRGDEQFF TGTGCCATCAGGCGGGGCGATGAGCAGTTCTTC
TRBJ2-5 - - TRBV5-1 CASSLKGMGETQYF TGCGCCAGCAGCTTAAAGGGGATGGGAGAGACCCAGTACTTC
TRBJ2-7 TRBD2 - TRBV19 CASSMAGGLPYEQYF TGTGCCAGTAGTATGGCGGGAGGTCTACCCTACGAGCAGTACTTC
TRBJ1-2 - - TRBV4-1 CASSQQGNYGYTF TGCGCCAGCAGCCAACAGGGGAACTATGGCTACACCTTC
TRBJ2-2 - - TRBV11-1 CASSSQGGAGELFF TGTGCCAGCAGCTCGCAAGGAGGGGCCGGGGAGCTGTTTTTT
TRBJ2-3 - - TRBV5-1 CASSLVGASTDTQYF TGCGCCAGCAGCTTGGTCGGGGCTAGCACAGATACGCAGTATTTT
TRBJ2-1 TRBD2 - TRBV27 CASSLGTRDGEQFF TGTGCCAGCAGTTTAGGGACTAGGGACGGTGAGCAGTTCTTC